One and the same sample provided the 32 T cell receptor beta chains below, sequenced in a study of cytomegalovirus exposure and HLA in healthy donors. The PCR had 60 Vbeta and 13 Jbeta primers. TCRdb's copy holds only in-frame clones and misses some; the assay was immunoSEQ multiplex PCR. The sample has fewer than 150,000 clones; roughly four fifths are singletons. Sequenced: PBMCs. The receptors here all came from a woman in her forties or fifties in good health and CMV-seronegative.

V gene TRBV6-4 combines with J gene TRBJ1-1, with TRBD1 matching 7 bases. V lost 5 bases and J lost 3; bases outside the gene matches: 3. The CDR3 totals 13 residues. The germline CDR1 and CDR2 sequences are MRHNA and SNTAGT. CDR3 residues: CASSSDRYTEAFF. DNA for the CDR3: TGTGCCAGCAGTTCGGACAGGTACACTGAAGCTTTCTTT.

The CDR3 region is CASSLELPNTGELFF. CDR3 sequence (DNA): TGTGCCAGCAGCTTGGAACTACCCAACACCGGGGAGCTGTTTTTT. This chain links TRBV5-4 with TRBJ2-2; no clear D. The germline V gene encodes CDR1 SGHNT and CDR2 YYREEE (reference sequence). This CDR3 has 15 amino acids. V lost 0 bases to trimming and J lost 2 bases, with 8 bases between them.

The J gene is TRBJ1-2, the V gene TRBV19; D is possibly TRBD1 (6 bases). Germline V gene sequence: CDR1 LNHDA, CDR2 SQIVND (reference sequence). CDR3 size: 16 residues. The V gene lost 7 bases and the J gene lost 3 bases, with 21 bases spanning the gap. The CDR3 DNA reads as TGTGCCAGTACCCATAGAAGGGGCAGGGGAGACTATGGCTACACCTTC. It yields the protein CASTHRRGRGDYGYTF.

The gene calls are TRBV5-8 and TRBJ1-4; 8 bases line up with TRBD1. The CDR3 totals 14 residues. The J segment lost 4 bases and the V segment lost 4 bases, leaving 3 bases of the junction unmatched. CDR1 is SGHTS and CDR2 is YDEGEE in the germline V gene. The CDR3 sequence: CASSQGAHNEKLFF. Here the CDR3 DNA reads TGTGCCAGCAGCCAGGGGGCCCATAATGAAAAACTGTTTTTT.

The chain has TRBV5-6 and TRBJ1-4; possible D gene TRBD1, 5 bases. This CDR3 comprises 13 residues. V lost 0 bases and J 8 bases, leaving 8 bases between the germline ends. Germline CDR1 is SGHDT and CDR2 is YYEEEE. CDR3 amino acids: CASSLVRGEKLFF. In DNA form, the CDR3 reads TGTGCCAGCAGCTTGGTAAGGGGCGAAAAACTGTTTTTT.

The chain employs TRBV10-3 and TRBJ2-7; a weak D match, TRBD1 (7 bases). Trimming pared 3 bases from V and 4 bases from J, leaving 16 bases between. CDR3 length equals 15 residues. Germline CDR1 reads ENHRY; CDR2 reads SYGVKD. This chain's CDR3 is CAISDWAGGIYEQYF. CDR3 nucleotides: TGTGCCATCAGTGATTGGGCAGGGGGGATTTACGAGCAGTACTTC.

The V call is TRBV9, the J call TRBJ1-2; D is perhaps TRBD1 (5 bases). CDR3 length: 15 residues. CDR1 and CDR2 (germline): SGDLS, YYNGEE. V was clipped by 0 bases and J by 6 bases, with 15 bases between them. The CDR3: CASSVGAGNVDGYTF. As DNA, the CDR3 is TGTGCCAGCAGCGTAGGGGCAGGGAATGTCGATGGCTACACCTTC.

This rearrangement joins TRBV14 to TRBJ1-1; 9 bases are a match to TRBD1. The CDR3 runs 15 residues. Trimming cost V 0 bases and J 4 bases; bases outside gene matches: 3. Per germline, CDR1 SGHDN and CDR2 FVKESK. The CDR3, as DNA: TGTGCCAGCAGCCAAGACGGACAGGGGAGCACTGAAGCTTTCTTT. As protein: CASSQDGQGSTEAFF.

The chain recombines TRBV7-2 with TRBJ2-7, with a possible D match to TRBD1 (6 bases). Germline V gene data show CDR1 as SGHTA and CDR2 as FQGNSA. This CDR3 has 14 residues. V was cut by 1 base and J by 5 bases, with 12 bases left in between. The CDR3 spells CASSLDRVIHEQYF. DNA of the CDR3: TGTGCCAGCAGCTTAGACAGGGTTATACACGAGCAGTACTTC.

The chain has TRBV19 and TRBJ1-3, with D tentatively TRBD1 (5 bases). Per the germline V gene, CDR1 is LNHDA and CDR2 is SQIVND (reference sequence). CDR3 size: 15 residues. V shed 4 bases and J shed 0 bases, with 10 bases lying between them. Here the CDR3 reads CASSTTANSGNTIYF. CDR3 nucleotides: TGTGCCAGTAGTACGACAGCTAACTCTGGAAACACCATATATTTT.

CDR3 DNA sequence: TGTGCCAGCAGTGACTCGGGACAGGGGGGCGATGAGCAGTTCTTC. It encodes CASSDSGQGGDEQFF. The rearrangement uses TRBV6-4 and TRBJ2-1, with TRBD1 identical over 11 bases. V was clipped by 0 bases and J by 8 bases; unmatched bases: 3. The CDR3 sequence is 15 residues long. The germline V gene has CDR1 MRHNA and CDR2 SNTAGT.

This clone appeared a few times. J is TRBJ2-1 and V is TRBV7-8, with D perhaps TRBD1 (5 bases). This CDR3 contains 14 residues. V lost 5 bases, J lost 4 bases, and 12 bases lay in between. CDR1 and CDR2 from the germline V gene are SGHVS and FQNEAQ. The CDR3 region has the DNA TGTGCCAGCAGCCCCATCGACAGTTACAATGAGCAGTTCTTC. This translates into CASSPIDSYNEQFF.

This sequence joins TRBV11-2 and TRBJ2-7, with 13 bases matching TRBD2. Per germline, CDR1 SGHAT and CDR2 FQNNGV. After removal of 7 bases from V and 3 bases from J, the junction contained 3 bases not matched to a gene. There are 14 residues in the CDR3. The CDR3 DNA is TGTGCCAGCACCCGGACTAGCGGGGGCTACGAGCAGTACTTC. Its translation: CASTRTSGGYEQYF.

The chain couples TRBV5-6 to TRBJ2-5; 14 bases agree with TRBD2. The trim removed 4 bases at V and 5 bases at J, leaving 10 bases unmatched. Germline CDR1 reads SGHDT; CDR2 reads YYEEEE. The CDR3 length is 17 residues. The DNA of the CDR3 is TGTGCCAGCAGCACCCTAGGACTAGCGGGGGGAGGGGAGACCCAGTACTTC. This codes for CASSTLGLAGGGETQYF.

This chain uses TRBV7-3 with TRBJ2-1; TRBD2 might be the D (5 bases). The germline V gene has CDR1 SGHTA and CDR2 FQGTGA. V lost 5 bases to trimming and J lost 5 bases, with 10 bases between them. The CDR3 has 13 amino acids. CDR3 sequence: CASSPPGNNEQFF. The CDR3, as DNA: TGTGCCAGCAGCCCCCCGGGGAACAATGAGCAGTTCTTC.

This rearrangement joins TRBV5-1 to TRBJ2-7; 8 bases are shared with TRBD2. With 4 bases clipped from V and 12 bases from J, the junction kept 21 bases outside the gene matches. The germline V gene encodes CDR1 SGHRS and CDR2 YFSETQ. The CDR3 has 16 residues. The CDR3 region is CASSPRDGRGGTLRYF. DNA for the CDR3: TGCGCCAGCAGCCCTAGAGACGGGCGCGGGGGGACTTTACGGTACTTC.

For this clone: Other nucleotide sequences in the sample specify the same CDR3. The chain couples TRBV29-1 to TRBJ1-2; no firm D call. There are 14 residues in the CDR3. The germline V gene encodes CDR1 SQVTM and CDR2 ANQGSEA. Trimming left V 0 bases short and J 0 bases short, with 8 bases between. This chain's CDR3 is CSVEDLQANYGYTF. In nucleotides, the CDR3 is TGCAGCGTTGAAGACCTGCAGGCTAACTATGGCTACACCTTC.

This clone is large in the sample. The rearrangement uses TRBV15 and TRBJ1-2, with 7 bases lining up with TRBD1. CDR3 length equals 13 residues. CDR1 is LNHNV and CDR2 is YYDKDF in the germline V gene (reference sequence). J lost 6 bases, V lost 3 bases, and 4 bases had no gene match. The chain's CDR3 is CATSRGTVDGYTF. The CDR3 nucleotides read TGTGCCACCAGCAGGGGGACAGTGGATGGCTACACCTTC.

A few counts support this clone. The rearrangement links TRBV19 to TRBJ1-4; weak D call: TRBD1 (5 bases). CDR1 is LNHDA and CDR2 is SQIVND in the germline V gene (reference sequence). V was shortened by 3 bases and J by 7 bases, with 12 bases between the two germline ends. The CDR3 loop spans 14 amino acids. CDR3 residues: CASSIGQGGEKLFF. The CDR3 bases are TGTGCCAGTAGTATTGGTCAGGGTGGTGAAAAACTGTTTTTT.

The chain combines TRBV2 with TRBJ1-2, with 9 nucleotides matching TRBD1. V dropped 7 bases and J dropped 4; count of bases not matched to a gene: 7. The germline V gene has CDR1 SNHLY and CDR2 FYNNEI. CDR3 length: 14 amino acids. The CDR3 reads CASKGTGWTYGYTF. The CDR3 region has the DNA TGTGCCAGCAAGGGGACAGGGTGGACCTATGGCTACACCTTC.

The rearrangement links TRBV5-1 to TRBJ1-4, with 10 bases lining up with TRBD1. With V trimmed by 4 bases and J by 6 bases, 9 bases remained unmatched. The CDR3 contains 16 residues. CDR1 is SGHRS and CDR2 is YFSETQ in the germline V gene. This CDR3 is CASSQASGQGYEKLFF. The CDR3 nucleotides read TGCGCCAGCAGCCAAGCATCGGGACAGGGGTATGAAAAACTGTTTTTT.

The J gene is TRBJ1-6, the V gene TRBV7-9; 8 positions match TRBD1. Trimming at V came to 1 base and at J to 3 bases, leaving 2 bases not matched to a gene. The CDR3 extends over 16 amino acids. Per the germline V gene, CDR1 is SEHNR and CDR2 is FQNEAQ (reference sequence). CDR3 nucleotide sequence: TGTGCCAGCAGCTTAGATGGGACAGGCTATAATTCACCCCTCCACTTT. Translation gives CASSLDGTGYNSPLHF.

The V gene is TRBV6-5, the J gene TRBJ2-3; 13 bases match TRBD2. This CDR3 is 15 amino acids long. Germline trimming cut 6 bases from V and 4 bases from J; bases unmatched to any gene: 4. The germline V gene encodes CDR1 MNHEY and CDR2 SVGAGI. The CDR3 sequence: CASSRLAGGSDTQYF. The CDR3 DNA reads as TGTGCCAGCAGCCGACTAGCGGGGGGTTCAGATACGCAGTATTTT.

On this clone itself: Germline is not matched at one junction end, which may reflect a read error. V usage is TRBV7-7 and J usage is TRBJ2-1; the D gene is possibly TRBD2 (7 bases). The germline gives CDR1 SSHAT, CDR2 FNYEAQ (reference sequence). This CDR3 comprises 14 residues. The CDR3 coding sequence is TGTGCTAGCAGCCGGGGGGCCACATACAATGAGCAGTTCTTC. Its protein product is CASSRGATYNEQFF.

The chain has TRBV5-6 and TRBJ2-5, with D tentatively TRBD1 (8 bases). CDR3 size: 16 residues. Germline V gives CDR1 SGHDT, CDR2 YYEEEE. Trimming shortened V by 0 bases and J by 4 bases, and 16 bases separated the two germline ends. The CDR3 DNA follows: TGTGCCAGCAGCTTGGCCGACAGGGGAGGGGGAGAGACCCAGTACTTC. Its translation: CASSLADRGGGETQYF.

The J gene is TRBJ2-5, the V gene TRBV6-1, with D possibly being TRBD1 (5 bases). Germline V gene data show CDR1 as MNHNS and CDR2 as SASEGT. The CDR3 has 14 amino acids. V dropped 6 bases and J dropped 4 bases, with 15 bases sitting between them. This CDR3 is CASSLPAGSETQYF. The CDR3 DNA reads TGTGCCAGCAGCCTCCCGGCAGGGTCAGAGACCCAGTACTTC.

The chain links TRBV5-4 to TRBJ1-1, with D possibly matching TRBD1 (5 bases). CDR1 and CDR2 (germline): SGHNT, YYREEE (reference sequence). This CDR3 spans 15 amino acids. The germline V and J ends were trimmed by 0 bases and 3 bases, with 12 bases remaining between them. The CDR3 sequence: CASSLGGGRDTEAFF. The CDR3 region has the DNA TGTGCCAGCAGCTTGGGCGGGGGTAGAGACACTGAAGCTTTCTTT.

The chain carries TRBV4-3 and TRBJ2-1; D call uncertain. CDR3 length equals 15 residues. Per the germline V gene, CDR1 is LGHNA and CDR2 is YSLEER. The V end was cut by 3 bases, the J end by 3 bases, with 12 bases between. The CDR3 here is CASSQETLVYNEQFF. The CDR3 nucleotides are TGCGCCAGCAGCCAGGAGACTCTAGTCTACAATGAGCAGTTCTTC.

This clone has just a few counts. The DNA for the CDR3 is TGTGCCAGCAGCTTAGCGTACGGGGAGGTGGGAGATACGCAGTATTTT. Protein product: CASSLAYGEVGDTQYF. The chain couples TRBV7-8 to TRBJ2-3; possible D gene TRBD2, 6 bases. Germline assignment: CDR1 SGHVS and CDR2 FQNEAQ. Trimming left V 0 bases short and J 5 bases short, with 15 bases between. The CDR3 consists of 16 residues.

This chain connects TRBV28 to TRBJ2-5, with 13 bases that match TRBD2. Trimming took 8 bases from V and 3 from J; bases not matched to a gene: 3. This CDR3 is 14 amino acids long. Germline-derived CDR1 and CDR2 are MDHEN and SYDVKM. CDR3 amino acids: CASGTSGVKETQYF. CDR3 bases: TGTGCCAGCGGGACTAGCGGGGTGAAAGAGACCCAGTACTTC.

CDR3 in DNA: TGTGCCAGCAGCTTGAGACAGTCCGCCGATACGCAGTATTTT. This gives the protein CASSLRQSADTQYF. The rearrangement joins TRBV5-8 to TRBJ2-3, with D maybe TRBD1 (5 bases). CDR3 size: 14 residues. V lost 1 base to trimming and J lost 6 bases, with 12 bases between them. Germline-derived CDR1 and CDR2 are SGHTS and YDEGEE.

This chain connects TRBV7-2 to TRBJ2-1; 10 bases align to TRBD1. The CDR3 length is 15 residues. Germline V lookup: CDR1 SGHTA, CDR2 FQGNSA. After removal of 5 bases from V and 5 bases from J, the junction contained 6 bases not matched to a gene. The DNA of the CDR3 is TGTGCCAGCAGCCGTGACAGGGGGCTAGACAATGAGCAGTTCTTC. It encodes CASSRDRGLDNEQFF.